The 16 T cell receptor beta chains reported below all come from one sample, sequenced in a study of radiation and T cells in renal cell carcinoma. Libraries were prepared by immunoSEQ multiplex PCR; TCRdb keeps only in-frame clonotypes and omits some of them. This table has tens of thousands of clones, 83% appearing once. Time point here: blood 4 weeks post-SBRT, at nephrectomy. Indicated treatment: 15 Gy SBRT to primary tumor, nephrectomy 4 weeks later. This sample comprised blood, obtained from a patient whose treatment included radiotherapy and nephrectomy. These receptors originate from a woman aged 60-75 years with renal cell carcinoma.

The gene calls are TRBV15 and TRBJ2-4, with D possibly TRBD1 on 6 matching bases. Trimming stripped 2 bases from V and 5 bases from J, with 13 bases between. The CDR3 consists of 15 residues. CDR1 is LNHNV, CDR2 YYDKDF, per germline (reference sequence). Written as DNA, the CDR3 is TGTGCCACCAGCAGAATGGACAGCGCCCAAAACATTCAGTACTTC. Translated: CATSRMDSAQNIQYF.

The chain combines TRBV5-1 with TRBJ1-2; TRBD1 is a possible D gene (6 bases). The CDR3 covers 15 residues. Germline assignment: CDR1 SGHRS and CDR2 YFSETQ. V was trimmed by 5 bases and J by 3 bases, leaving 17 bases between them. DNA for the CDR3: TGCGCCAGCAGGGAAGTAGGGGGTGCCGACTATGGCTACACCTTC. Protein sequence: CASREVGGADYGYTF.

This chain links TRBV11-2 with TRBJ1-1; D call uncertain. Germline-derived CDR1 and CDR2 are SGHAT and FQNNGV. V lost 6 bases, J lost 6 bases, and 14 bases lay in between. This CDR3 region has 13 residues. Here the CDR3 reads CASRWFGDAEAFF. CDR3 in DNA: TGTGCCAGCAGGTGGTTTGGGGATGCTGAAGCTTTCTTT.

This clone was picked up one time. The genes are TRBV19 and TRBJ2-7; possible D gene TRBD2, 7 bases. Trimming pared 5 bases from V and 5 bases from J, leaving 16 bases between. The CDR3 sequence is 14 residues long. In germline, CDR1 is LNHDA, CDR2 SQIVND (reference sequence). CDR3 region: CASSSPRGGNEQYF. The CDR3 DNA reads as TGTGCCAGTAGTTCACCGAGGGGGGGCAACGAGCAGTACTTC.

The chain couples TRBV6-6 to TRBJ1-5, with D maybe TRBD1 (5 bases). CDR3 length equals 15 residues. Trimming left V 0 bases short and J 2 bases short, with 8 bases between. Looked up from germline, CDR1 is MNHNY and CDR2 is SVGAGI (reference sequence). DNA for the CDR3: TGTGCCAGCAGTTACTCACACAGGCGCAATCAGCCCCAGCATTTT. Its protein is CASSYSHRRNQPQHF.

This clone was recorded once. Written as DNA, the CDR3 is TGTGCCAGCAGCCCACCCCTGGGACAGGGGGACATTCAGTACTTC. This sequence encodes CASSPPLGQGDIQYF. The chain joins TRBV9 to TRBJ2-4, with 11 bases that match TRBD1. The V and J ends lost 4 bases and 8 bases, in that order; junction bases with no gene match: 8. Germline CDR1 is SGDLS and CDR2 is YYNGEE. CDR3 length: 15 amino acids. The variable domain in full, completed from reference TRBV9 and TRBJ2-4, reads DSGVTQTPKHLITATGQRVTLRCSPRSGDLSVYWYQQSLDQGLQFLIQYYNGEERAKGNILERFSAQQFPDLHSELNLSSLELGDSALYFCASSPPLGQGDIQYFGAGTRLSVL.

V is TRBV5-1 and J is TRBJ2-1; 10 nucleotides align to TRBD1. V shed 4 bases, J shed 8 bases, and the junction held 12 bases outside the gene matches. The CDR3 totals 16 residues. CDR1 and CDR2 (germline): SGHRS, YFSETQ. CDR3 bases: TGCGCCAGCAGCCCCTACCCGCCGGGACAGGGGTATGAGCAGTTCTTC. Translated, it gives CASSPYPPGQGYEQFF.

The CDR3 coding sequence is TGCGCCAGCAGGACTTCAGGGACAGTTAATGAAAAACTGTTTTTT. It encodes CASRTSGTVNEKLFF. The rearrangement links TRBV4-3 to TRBJ1-4; 7 bases fit TRBD1. The germline CDR1 and CDR2 sequences are LGHNA and YSLEER. J gave up 4 bases and V 6 bases, and 8 bases lay outside the gene matches. The CDR3 runs 15 residues.

In this sample, this clone turned up once. This chain uses TRBV19 with TRBJ1-1; 8 nucleotides match TRBD1. Trimming cost V 3 bases and J 11 bases; bases outside gene matches: 17. The CDR3 extends over 16 amino acids. In germline, CDR1 is LNHDA, CDR2 SQIVND (reference sequence). Written as DNA, the CDR3 is TGTGCCAGTAGTATCGTACAGGGGGGAGATTTGGAAGAGGCTTTCTTT. Its protein is CASSIVQGGDLEEAFF.

The chain uses TRBV10-3 and TRBJ1-2; D gene ambiguous. From germline, CDR1 is ENHRY and CDR2 SYGVKD. Between the trimmed V and J ends, which lost 3 bases and 0 bases, there was a span of 5 bases. This CDR3 contains 13 residues. CDR3 sequence: CAISDRANYGYTF. For the CDR3, the DNA is TGTGCCATCAGTGACAGAGCTAACTATGGCTACACCTTC.

A single count supports this clone. This chain connects TRBV5-1 to TRBJ2-3; 7 nucleotides agree with TRBD1. After removal of 7 bases from V and 1 base from J, the junction contained 3 bases not matched to a gene. Per germline, CDR1 SGHRS and CDR2 YFSETQ. The CDR3 extends over 13 amino acids. In nucleotides, the CDR3 is TGCGCCAGCTCCGGACAGGGCACAGATACGCAGTATTTT. This encodes CASSGQGTDTQYF.

This clone occurred a few times. The rearrangement uses TRBV7-6 and TRBJ2-1; a weak D match, TRBD1 (5 bases). The CDR3 contains 15 residues. Germline lookup yields CDR1 SGHVS and CDR2 FNYEAQ. Trimming removed 1 base at V and 0 bases at J, with 7 bases between. DNA for the CDR3: TGTGCCAGCAGCTTAGTAGGGGACTCCTACAATGAGCAGTTCTTC. Its protein product is CASSLVGDSYNEQFF.

The chain has TRBV10-3 and TRBJ1-2; 9 bases map to TRBD1. The V gene's germline CDR1 is ENHRY and CDR2 SYGVKD. V dropped 10 bases and J dropped 4; count of bases not matched to a gene: 10. The CDR3 covers 14 residues. The CDR3 loop reads CATTAPGQGYGYTF. CDR3 coding DNA: TGTGCCACCACCGCCCCGGGACAGGGCTATGGCTACACCTTC.

The chain links TRBV6-4 to TRBJ1-2; 7 nucleotides match TRBD1. The V segment lost 2 bases and the J segment 8 bases; nucleotides outside the gene matches: 8. There are 14 residues in the CDR3. The germline gives CDR1 MRHNA, CDR2 SNTAGT. CDR3: CASSDTDRAGGYTF. The CDR3 bases are TGTGCCAGCAGTGACACCGACAGGGCTGGCGGCTACACCTTC.

The rearrangement joins TRBV11-2 to TRBJ1-1; unclear D gene. The CDR3 runs to 13 residues. V was shortened by 7 bases and J by 0 bases, with 9 bases between the two germline ends. Germline V gene sequence: CDR1 SGHAT, CDR2 FQNNGV. DNA for the CDR3: TGTGCCAGCAAGTATGTCGTGAACACTGAAGCTTTCTTT. Protein product: CASKYVVNTEAFF.

The chain recombines TRBV28 with TRBJ1-1; the D is unclear. Germline lookup yields CDR1 MDHEN and CDR2 SYDVKM. The CDR3 has 14 residues. V was pared by 2 bases and J by 1 base, with 8 bases between. CDR3 DNA: TGTGCCAGCAGTTTAGGGCCTCAGAACACTGAAGCTTTCTTT. Translating it yields CASSLGPQNTEAFF. Filled out from reference TRBV28 and TRBJ1-1, the complete variable domain reads DVKVTQSSRYLVKRTGEKVFLECVQDMDHENMFWYRQDPGLGLRLIYFSYDVKMKEKGDIPEGYSVSREKKERFSLILESASTNQTSMYLCASSLGPQNTEAFFGQGTRLTVV.